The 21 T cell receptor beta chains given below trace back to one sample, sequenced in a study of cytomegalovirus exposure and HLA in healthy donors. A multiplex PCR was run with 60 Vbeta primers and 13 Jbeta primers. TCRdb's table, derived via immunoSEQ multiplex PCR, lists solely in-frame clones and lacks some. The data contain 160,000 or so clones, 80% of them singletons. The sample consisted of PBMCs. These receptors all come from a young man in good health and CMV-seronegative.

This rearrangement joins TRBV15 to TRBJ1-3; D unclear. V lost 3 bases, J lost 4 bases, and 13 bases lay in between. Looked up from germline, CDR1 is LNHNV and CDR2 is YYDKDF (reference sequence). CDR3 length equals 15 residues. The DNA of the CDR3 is TGTGCCACCAGCAGTGGGCCCCCGGGGGGAAACACCATATATTTT. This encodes CATSSGPPGGNTIYF.

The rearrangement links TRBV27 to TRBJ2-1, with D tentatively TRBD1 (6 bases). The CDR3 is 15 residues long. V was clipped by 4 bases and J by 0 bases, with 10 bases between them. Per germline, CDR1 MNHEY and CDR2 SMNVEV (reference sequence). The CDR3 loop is CASSSAGDSYNEQFF. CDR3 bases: TGTGCCAGCAGTTCCGCAGGGGACTCCTACAATGAGCAGTTCTTC.

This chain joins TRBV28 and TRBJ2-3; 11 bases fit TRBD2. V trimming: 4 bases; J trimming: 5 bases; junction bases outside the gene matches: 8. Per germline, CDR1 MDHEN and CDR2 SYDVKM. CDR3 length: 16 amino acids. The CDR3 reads CASSSMTSGVGDTQYF. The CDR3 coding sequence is TGTGCCAGCAGTTCAATGACTAGCGGGGTGGGAGATACGCAGTATTTT. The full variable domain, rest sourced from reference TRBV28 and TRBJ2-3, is DVKVTQSSRYLVKRTGEKVFLECVQDMDHENMFWYRQDPGLGLRLIYFSYDVKMKEKGDIPEGYSVSREKKERFSLILESASTNQTSMYLCASSSMTSGVGDTQYFGPGTRLTVL.

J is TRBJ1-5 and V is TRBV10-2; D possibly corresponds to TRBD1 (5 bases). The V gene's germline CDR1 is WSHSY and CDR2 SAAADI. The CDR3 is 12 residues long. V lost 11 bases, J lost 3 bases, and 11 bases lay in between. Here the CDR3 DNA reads TGCGCCTCCCAGGGAAACAATCAGCCCCAGCATTTT. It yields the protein CASQGNNQPQHF.

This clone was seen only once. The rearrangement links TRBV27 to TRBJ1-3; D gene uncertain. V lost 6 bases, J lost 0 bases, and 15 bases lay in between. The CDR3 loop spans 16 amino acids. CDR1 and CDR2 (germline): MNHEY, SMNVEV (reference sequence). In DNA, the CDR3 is TGTGCCAGCAGCGGGGAGCGGACCCACTCTGGAAACACCATATATTTT. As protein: CASSGERTHSGNTIYF.

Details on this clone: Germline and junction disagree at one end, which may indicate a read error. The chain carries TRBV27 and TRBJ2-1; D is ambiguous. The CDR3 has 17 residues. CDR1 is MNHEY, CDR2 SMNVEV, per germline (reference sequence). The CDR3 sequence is CASSFLPTLRSYNEQFF. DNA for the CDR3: TGTGCCAGTAGTTTTCTCCCGACACTTCGCTCCTACAATGAGCAGTTCTTC.

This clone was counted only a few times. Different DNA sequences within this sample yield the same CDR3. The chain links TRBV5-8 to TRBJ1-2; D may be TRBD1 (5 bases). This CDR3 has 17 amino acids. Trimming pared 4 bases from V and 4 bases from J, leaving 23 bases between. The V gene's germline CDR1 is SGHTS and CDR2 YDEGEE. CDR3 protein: CASSQGFYRAHGYGYTF. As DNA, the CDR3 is TGTGCCAGCAGCCAGGGATTTTACCGGGCCCATGGCTATGGCTACACCTTC.

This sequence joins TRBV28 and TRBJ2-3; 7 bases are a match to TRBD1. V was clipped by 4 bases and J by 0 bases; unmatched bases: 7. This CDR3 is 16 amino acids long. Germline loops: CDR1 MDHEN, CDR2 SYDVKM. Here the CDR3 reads CASSSPTGLSTDTQYF. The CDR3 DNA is TGTGCCAGCAGTTCCCCGACAGGGTTAAGCACAGATACGCAGTATTTT.

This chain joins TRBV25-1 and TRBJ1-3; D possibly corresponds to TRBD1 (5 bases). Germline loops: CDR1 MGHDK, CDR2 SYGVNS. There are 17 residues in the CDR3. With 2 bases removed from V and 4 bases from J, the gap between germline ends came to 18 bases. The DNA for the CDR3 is TGTGCCAGCAGTGAAGGCGGGGCAGGGCTATTCGGAAACACCATATATTTT. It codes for CASSEGGAGLFGNTIYF.

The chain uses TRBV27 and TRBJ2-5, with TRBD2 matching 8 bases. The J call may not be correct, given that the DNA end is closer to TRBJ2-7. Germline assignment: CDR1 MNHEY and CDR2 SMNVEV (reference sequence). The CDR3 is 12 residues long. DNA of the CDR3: TGTGCCAGCAGTCGGGGGGGCTACGAGCAGTACTTC. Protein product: CASSRGGYEQYF.

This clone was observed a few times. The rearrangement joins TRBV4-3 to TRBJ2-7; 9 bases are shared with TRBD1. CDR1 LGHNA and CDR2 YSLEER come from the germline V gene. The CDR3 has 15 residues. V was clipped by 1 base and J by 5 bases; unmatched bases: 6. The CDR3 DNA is TGCGCCAGCAGCCAAGGGGGGGACAGGGTCCACGAGCAGTACTTC. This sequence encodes CASSQGGDRVHEQYF.

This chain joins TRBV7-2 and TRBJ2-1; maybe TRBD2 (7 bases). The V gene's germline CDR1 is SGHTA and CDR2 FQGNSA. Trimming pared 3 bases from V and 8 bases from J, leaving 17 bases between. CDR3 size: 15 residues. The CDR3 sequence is CASSLVRGGRYEQFF. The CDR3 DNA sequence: TGTGCCAGCAGCTTGGTGAGGGGGGGGCGATATGAGCAGTTCTTC. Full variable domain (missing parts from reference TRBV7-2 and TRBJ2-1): GAGVSQSPSNKVTEKGKDVELRCDPISGHTALYWYRQSLGQGLEFLIYFQGNSAPDKSGLPSDRFSAERTGGSVSTLTIQRTQQEDSAVYLCASSLVRGGRYEQFFGPGTRLTVL.

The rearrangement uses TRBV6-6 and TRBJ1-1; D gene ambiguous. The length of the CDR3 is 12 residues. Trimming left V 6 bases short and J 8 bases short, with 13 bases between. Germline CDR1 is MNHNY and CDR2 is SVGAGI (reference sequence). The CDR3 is CASRPGLSEAFF. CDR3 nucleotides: TGTGCCAGCAGGCCAGGTCTAAGCGAAGCTTTCTTT.

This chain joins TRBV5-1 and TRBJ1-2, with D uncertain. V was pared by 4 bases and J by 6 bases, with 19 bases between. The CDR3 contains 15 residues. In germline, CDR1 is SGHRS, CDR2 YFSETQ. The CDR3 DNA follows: TGCGCCAGCAGCCCCCAAGGTTCAGGCTACGATGGCTACACCTTC. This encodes CASSPQGSGYDGYTF. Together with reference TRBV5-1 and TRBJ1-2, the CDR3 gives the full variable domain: KAGVTQTPRYLIKTRGQQVTLSCSPISGHRSVSWYQQTPGQGLQFLFEYFSETQRNKGNFPGRFSGRQFSNSRSEMNVSTLELGDSALYLCASSPQGSGYDGYTFGSGTRLTVV.

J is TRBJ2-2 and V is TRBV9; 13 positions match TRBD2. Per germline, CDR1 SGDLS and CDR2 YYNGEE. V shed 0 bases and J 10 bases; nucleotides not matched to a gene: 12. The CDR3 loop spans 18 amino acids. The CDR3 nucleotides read TGTGCCAGCAGCGTAGCCCGACTAGCGGGAGGCGAGGTCGAGGAGCTGTTTTTT. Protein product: CASSVARLAGGEVEELFF.

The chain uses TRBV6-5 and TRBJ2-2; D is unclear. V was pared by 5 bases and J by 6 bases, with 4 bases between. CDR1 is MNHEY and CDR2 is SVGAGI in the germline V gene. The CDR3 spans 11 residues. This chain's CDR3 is CASSRAGELFF. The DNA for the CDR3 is TGTGCCAGCAGTCGGGCCGGGGAGCTGTTTTTT.

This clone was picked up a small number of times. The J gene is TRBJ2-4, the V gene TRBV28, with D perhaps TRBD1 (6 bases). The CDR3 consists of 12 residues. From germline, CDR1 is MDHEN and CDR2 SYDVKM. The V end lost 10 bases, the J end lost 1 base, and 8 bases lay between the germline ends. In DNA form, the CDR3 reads TGTGCCACCCAGGGGGCCAAAAACATTCAGTACTTC. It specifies CATQGAKNIQYF.

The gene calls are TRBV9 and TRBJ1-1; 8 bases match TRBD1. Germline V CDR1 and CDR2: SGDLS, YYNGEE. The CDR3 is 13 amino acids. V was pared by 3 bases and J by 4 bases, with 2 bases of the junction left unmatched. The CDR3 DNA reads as TGTGCCAGCAGCGGAACAGGGGGCACTGAAGCTTTCTTT. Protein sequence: CASSGTGGTEAFF.

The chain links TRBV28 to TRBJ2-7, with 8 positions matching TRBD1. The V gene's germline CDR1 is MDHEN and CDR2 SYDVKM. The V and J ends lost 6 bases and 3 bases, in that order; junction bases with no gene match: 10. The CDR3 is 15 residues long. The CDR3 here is CASRTSGGVYYEQYF. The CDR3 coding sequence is TGTGCCAGCAGAACCTCAGGGGGCGTGTACTACGAGCAGTACTTC. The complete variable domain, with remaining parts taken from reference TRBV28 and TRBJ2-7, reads DVKVTQSSRYLVKRTGEKVFLECVQDMDHENMFWYRQDPGLGLRLIYFSYDVKMKEKGDIPEGYSVSREKKERFSLILESASTNQTSMYLCASRTSGGVYYEQYFGPGTRLTVT.

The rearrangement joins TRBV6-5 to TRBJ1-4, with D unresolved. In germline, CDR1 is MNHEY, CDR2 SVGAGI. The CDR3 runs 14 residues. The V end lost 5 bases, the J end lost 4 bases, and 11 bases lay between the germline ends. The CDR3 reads CASSKRWSNEKLFF. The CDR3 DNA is TGTGCCAGCAGTAAGCGCTGGAGTAATGAAAAACTGTTTTTT.

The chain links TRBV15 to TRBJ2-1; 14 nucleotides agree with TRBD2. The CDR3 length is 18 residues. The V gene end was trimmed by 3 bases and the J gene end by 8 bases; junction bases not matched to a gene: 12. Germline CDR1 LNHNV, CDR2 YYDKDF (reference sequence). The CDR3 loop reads CATSSIIGTSGSLYEQFF. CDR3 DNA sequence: TGTGCCACCAGCAGTATTATTGGGACTAGCGGGAGTCTTTATGAGCAGTTCTTC.